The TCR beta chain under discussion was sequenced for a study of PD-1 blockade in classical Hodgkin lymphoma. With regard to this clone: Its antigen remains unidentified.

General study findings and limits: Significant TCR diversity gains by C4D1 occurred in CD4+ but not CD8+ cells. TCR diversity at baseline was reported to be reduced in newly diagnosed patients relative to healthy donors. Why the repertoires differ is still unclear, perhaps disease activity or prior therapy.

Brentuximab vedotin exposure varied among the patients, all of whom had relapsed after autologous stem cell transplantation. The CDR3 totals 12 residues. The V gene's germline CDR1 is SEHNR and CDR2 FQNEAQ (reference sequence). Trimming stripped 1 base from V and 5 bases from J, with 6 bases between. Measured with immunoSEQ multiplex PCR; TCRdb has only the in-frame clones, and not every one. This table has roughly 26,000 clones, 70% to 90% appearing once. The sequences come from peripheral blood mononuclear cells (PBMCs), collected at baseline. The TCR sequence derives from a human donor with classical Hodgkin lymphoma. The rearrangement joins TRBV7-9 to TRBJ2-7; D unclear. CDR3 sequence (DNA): TGTGCCAGCAGCTTAGGCCTGGACGAGCAGTACTTC. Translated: CASSLGLDEQYF.